These 32 T cell receptor beta chains originate from one sample sequenced in a study of cytomegalovirus exposure and HLA in healthy donors. A multiplex PCR was run with 60 Vbeta primers and 13 Jbeta primers. Some clones are missing from TCRdb's copy, which holds only in-frame ones; the method was immunoSEQ multiplex PCR. The repertoire has over 70,000 clones, roughly 70% of them found once; the top ten carry roughly 10%. Source material: PBMCs. All receptors come from a woman between 45 and 65 years old in good health and CMV-seropositive.

Concerning this clone itself: Being one base from a much bigger clone, this may be a read error. This rearrangement joins TRBV11-2 to TRBJ2-1; tentative D call: TRBD1 (6 bases). CDR1 and CDR2 from the germline V gene are SGHAT and FQNNGV. Deletions cut 0 bases from V and 0 bases from J, with 6 bases between. The CDR3 is 15 amino acids. The CDR3, as DNA: TGTGCCAGCAGCTTAGACAGGGGCTCCTACAATGAGCAGTTCTTC. Its translation: CASSLDRGSYNEQFF.

Only one count was recorded for this clone. This sequence joins TRBV6-5 and TRBJ2-3; 7 bases fit TRBD1. The germline V gene encodes CDR1 MNHEY and CDR2 SVGAGI. V lost 6 bases to trimming and J lost 2 bases; unmatched junction nucleotides: 8. The length of the CDR3 is 15 residues. In nucleotides, the CDR3 is TGTGCCAGCAGCTCCGGGACAGCAAACACAGATACGCAGTATTTT. Its translation is CASSSGTANTDTQYF.

V usage is TRBV5-1 and J usage is TRBJ2-6; D is ambiguous. V lost 4 bases and J 2 bases, leaving 7 bases between the germline ends. CDR1 is SGHRS and CDR2 is YFSETQ in the germline V gene. The CDR3 length is 14 residues. DNA of the CDR3: TGCGCCAGCAGCCTAGTCCCTGGGGCCAACGTCCTGACTTTC. Its protein product is CASSLVPGANVLTF.

V usage is TRBV19 and J usage is TRBJ1-1, with 8 positions matching TRBD1. The CDR3 has 14 residues. Germline V gene data show CDR1 as LNHDA and CDR2 as SQIVND (reference sequence). J was trimmed by 6 bases and V by 3 bases; bases with no gene match: 6. This CDR3 is CASSMQGARPEAFF. The CDR3 region has the DNA TGTGCCAGTAGTATGCAGGGGGCCCGCCCTGAAGCTTTCTTT.

The chain combines TRBV13 with TRBJ1-2, with a possible D match to TRBD1 (5 bases). Germline V gene lookup returns CDR1 PRHDT and CDR2 FYEKMQ (reference sequence). The V gene lost 1 base and the J gene lost 2 bases, with 11 bases spanning the gap. The CDR3 is 15 amino acids. CDR3 bases: TGTGCCAGCAGCTTAGTGGGGGGAAAGAACTATGGCTACACCTTC. Amino acids: CASSLVGGKNYGYTF.

V is TRBV30 and J is TRBJ2-7; 7 bases line up with TRBD1. The CDR3 is 13 amino acids. Germline V gene data show CDR1 as GTSNPN and CDR2 as SVGIG (reference sequence). The V segment lost 4 bases and the J segment 2 bases; nucleotides outside the gene matches: 5. CDR3 coding DNA: TGTGCCTGGACCCAGACAGGGACCTACGAGCAGTACTTC. It translates to CAWTQTGTYEQYF.

The chain employs TRBV7-6 and TRBJ1-5; no firm D call. This CDR3 has 15 residues. Per the germline V gene, CDR1 is SGHVS and CDR2 is FNYEAQ. The V gene lost 5 bases and the J gene lost 1 base, with 12 bases spanning the gap. The DNA for the CDR3 is TGTGCCAGCAGCGTAACAATCGGGAGCAATCAGCCCCAGCATTTT. As protein: CASSVTIGSNQPQHF.

This clone was detected only a few times. This chain uses TRBV9 with TRBJ1-2; TRBD1 aligns across 7 bases. The V and J ends lost 0 bases and 4 bases, in that order; junction bases with no gene match: 6. This CDR3 has 15 residues. Looked up from germline, CDR1 is SGDLS and CDR2 is YYNGEE. The DNA for the CDR3 is TGTGCCAGCAGCGTAGAGGCAGGGGGGCCCTATGGCTACACCTTC. Protein: CASSVEAGGPYGYTF.

The chain joins TRBV4-3 to TRBJ1-6, with D perhaps matching TRBD1 (5 bases). The CDR3 spans 19 residues. V was pared by 0 bases and J by 0 bases, with 15 bases between. The V gene's germline CDR1 is LGHNA and CDR2 YSLEER. The CDR3 nucleotides are TGCGCCAGCAGCCAAGATCAACAGGATTCGGCCTCCTATAATTCACCCCTCCACTTT. Translation: CASSQDQQDSASYNSPLHF.

The V and J genes are TRBV15 and TRBJ1-4, with 9 bases fitting TRBD1. Trimming cost V 2 bases and J 7 bases; bases outside gene matches: 5. The CDR3 is made up of 15 amino acids. The germline V gene encodes CDR1 LNHNV and CDR2 YYDKDF (reference sequence). CDR3: CATSRSGTGSEKLFF. In DNA form, the CDR3 reads TGTGCCACCAGCAGATCCGGGACAGGGAGTGAAAAACTGTTTTTT.

This sequence joins TRBV11-3 and TRBJ1-6, with D unresolved. CDR3 size: 13 residues. Deletions cut 3 bases from V and 10 bases from J, with 10 bases between. Looked up from germline, CDR1 is SGHNT and CDR2 is YENEEA. The CDR3 region has the DNA TGTGCCAGCAGCTTCCGTGGGCAATCACCCCTCCACTTT. Its translation is CASSFRGQSPLHF.

The genes are TRBV10-1 and TRBJ1-6; 8 positions match TRBD1. The J segment lost 8 bases and the V segment lost 5 bases, leaving 8 bases of the junction unmatched. This CDR3 region has 15 residues. Per germline, CDR1 WNHNN and CDR2 SYGVQD (reference sequence). This CDR3 is CASSWDRIVDSPLHF. CDR3 in DNA: TGCGCCAGCAGTTGGGACAGGATCGTTGATTCACCCCTCCACTTT.

The V gene is TRBV5-1, the J gene TRBJ2-1; 8 bases align to TRBD2. V was clipped by 1 base and J by 6 bases; unmatched bases: 6. This CDR3 has 15 residues. Germline CDR1 reads SGHRS; CDR2 reads YFSETQ. The CDR3 here is CASSLFSGISNEQFF. The CDR3 DNA sequence: TGCGCCAGCAGCTTGTTTAGCGGGATATCCAATGAGCAGTTCTTC.

This clone was recorded many times. This chain connects TRBV27 to TRBJ2-1, with 14 bases matching TRBD2. Trimming removed 6 bases from V and 7 bases from J; junction bases left unmatched: 14. CDR1 and CDR2 from the germline V gene are MNHEY and SMNVEV (reference sequence). The CDR3 totals 18 residues. CDR3 in DNA: TGTGCCAGCAGCCAGACTAGCGGGGGGGCGGAGGGAAAAAATGAGCAGTTCTTC. This sequence encodes CASSQTSGGAEGKNEQFF.

The chain uses TRBV5-8 and TRBJ1-6; 10 bases map to TRBD1. V was pared by 0 bases and J by 10 bases, with 7 bases of the junction left unmatched. The CDR3 sequence is 16 residues long. Germline loops: CDR1 SGHTS, CDR2 YDEGEE. In DNA form, the CDR3 reads TGTGCCAGCAGCTTGGCTACCGGACAGGGGGGATCACCCCTCCACTTT. This encodes CASSLATGQGGSPLHF.

The table lists this clone with a count of one. The chain combines TRBV4-3 with TRBJ2-7, with 8 bases aligning to TRBD1. The CDR3 has 15 residues. J lost 4 bases, V lost 5 bases, and 10 bases had no gene match. Per germline, CDR1 LGHNA and CDR2 YSLEER. CDR3 sequence reads: CASSKGQGESYEQYF. The CDR3 DNA reads TGCGCCAGCAGCAAAGGACAGGGAGAGAGTTACGAGCAGTACTTC.

A remark on this clone: This likely comes from a read error, as the CDR3 has no conserved phenylalanine or tryptophan at its end. The limits of the CDR3 on the DNA are not certain, so only TCRdb's listed CDR3 is given. The gene calls are TRBV2 and TRBJ2-7; no check of the table's D call, TRBD1, against the DNA was made. The CDR3 has 8 residues if both end residues are counted. The germline gives CDR1 SNHLY, CDR2 FYNNEI. The CDR3 reads CASSEYSK.

V and J are TRBV11-2 and TRBJ1-1; 9 bases agree with TRBD1. V shed 1 base and J 9 bases; nucleotides not matched to a gene: 3. Germline loops: CDR1 SGHAT, CDR2 FQNNGV. The CDR3 is 13 amino acids. This CDR3 is CASSLAQGAKAFF. CDR3 nucleotides: TGTGCCAGCAGCTTAGCACAGGGGGCGAAAGCTTTCTTT. Full variable domain (remainder filled in from reference TRBV11-2 and TRBJ1-1): EAGVAQSPRYKIIEKRQSVAFWCNPISGHATLYWYQQILGQGPKLLIQFQNNGVVDDSQLPKDRFSAERLKGVDSTLKIQPAKLEDSAVYLCASSLAQGAKAFFGQGTRLTVV.

This clone is a singleton in its sample. This rearrangement joins TRBV27 to TRBJ2-5; 8 bases map to TRBD1. The J call is doubtful: the DNA matches TRBJ2-7 better. The V gene's germline CDR1 is MNHEY and CDR2 SMNVEV (reference sequence). This CDR3 comprises 13 residues. In DNA, the CDR3 is TGTGCCAGCAGCGACAGGGGCTCCTACGAGCAGTACTTC. Translated, it gives CASSDRGSYEQYF.

This clone was recorded only once. The J gene is TRBJ2-2, the V gene TRBV28; D perhaps matches TRBD1 (5 bases). This CDR3 is 15 amino acids long. From germline, CDR1 is MDHEN and CDR2 SYDVKM. V was trimmed by 8 bases and J by 0 bases, leaving 13 bases between them. The DNA of the CDR3 is TGTGCCAGCCTAGTTGCGACAGCGAACACCGGGGAGCTGTTTTTT. Amino acid sequence: CASLVATANTGELFF.

This sequence joins TRBV7-9 and TRBJ2-2, with TRBD1 matching over 9 bases. Germline CDR1 SEHNR, CDR2 FQNEAQ (reference sequence). The CDR3 totals 15 residues. The V gene end was trimmed by 5 bases and the J gene end by 7 bases; junction bases not matched to a gene: 8. CDR3 sequence: CASSRTGGAGGELFF. The CDR3 nucleotides read TGTGCCAGCAGCCGAACAGGGGGCGCGGGCGGGGAGCTGTTTTTT.

This clone has a handful of counts. The chain's CDR3 is CAWSRSADTQYF. For the CDR3, the DNA is TGTGCCTGGTCTCGGTCCGCAGATACGCAGTATTTT. The chain is built from TRBV30 and TRBJ2-3, with unresolved D. The V gene's germline CDR1 is GTSNPN and CDR2 SVGIG (reference sequence). The CDR3 consists of 12 residues. The V gene lost 5 bases and the J gene lost 4 bases, with 10 bases spanning the gap.

The count of this clone is one. The chain joins TRBV7-2 to TRBJ2-7, with D possibly matching TRBD1 (6 bases). Germline V gene lookup returns CDR1 SGHTA and CDR2 FQGNSA. The CDR3 is 17 amino acids. The V end lost 2 bases, the J end lost 0 bases, and 17 bases lay between the germline ends. CDR3 protein: CASSLSAGQLSSYEQYF. The CDR3 bases are TGTGCCAGCAGCTTATCGGCAGGACAGCTGAGCTCCTACGAGCAGTACTTC.

This clone was observed a few times. Other DNA sequences of this sample code for an identical CDR3. The rearrangement joins TRBV5-1 to TRBJ2-7; the match to TRBD1 covers 9 bases. The CDR3 totals 14 residues. Trimming removed 0 bases from V and 3 bases from J; junction bases left unmatched: 1. Germline-derived CDR1 and CDR2 are SGHRS and YFSETQ. The CDR3 coding sequence is TGCGCCAGCAGCTTGGGACAGGGGGGCTACGAGCAGTACTTC. Its translation is CASSLGQGGYEQYF.

The chain uses TRBV5-1 and TRBJ2-3; D not resolved. The V gene's germline CDR1 is SGHRS and CDR2 YFSETQ. Trimming pared 4 bases from V and 2 bases from J, leaving 14 bases between. The CDR3 totals 15 residues. CDR3 loop: CASSLTGPSTDTQYF. The DNA for the CDR3 is TGCGCCAGCAGCCTGACTGGCCCCTCCACAGATACGCAGTATTTT.

This clone has only a few counts. The rearrangement uses TRBV11-2 and TRBJ1-5; 10 bases align to TRBD1. Germline values: CDR1 SGHAT, CDR2 FQNNGV. J gave up 0 bases and V 5 bases, and 4 bases lay outside the gene matches. The CDR3 is 16 residues long. The CDR3 bases are TGTGCCAGCAGCCGGGACAGGGGAAATAGCAATCAGCCCCAGCATTTT. Translating it yields CASSRDRGNSNQPQHF. The entire variable domain, with the rest obtained from reference TRBV11-2 and TRBJ1-5, is as follows: EAGVAQSPRYKIIEKRQSVAFWCNPISGHATLYWYQQILGQGPKLLIQFQNNGVVDDSQLPKDRFSAERLKGVDSTLKIQPAKLEDSAVYLCASSRDRGNSNQPQHFGDGTRLSIL.

The V call is TRBV28, the J call TRBJ1-2, with 10 bases that match TRBD1. The V gene end was trimmed by 7 bases and the J gene end by 8 bases; junction bases not matched to a gene: 10. Germline V gene lookup returns CDR1 MDHEN and CDR2 SYDVKM. The CDR3 runs to 14 residues. The CDR3 loop reads CASTIPGQGYGYTF. The CDR3 bases are TGTGCCAGCACAATACCGGGACAGGGGTACGGCTACACCTTC.

The rearrangement joins TRBV28 to TRBJ2-5; tentatively, D is TRBD2 (6 bases). CDR1 and CDR2 from the germline V gene are MDHEN and SYDVKM. Trimming took off 6 bases at V and 4 bases at J, with 12 bases between the two ends. The CDR3 is made up of 13 amino acids. In DNA, the CDR3 is TGTGCCAGCAGGGAGGGGAGAAGAGAGACCCAGTACTTC. Amino acids: CASREGRRETQYF.

The rearrangement joins TRBV28 to TRBJ1-1; weak D call: TRBD1 (5 bases). Trimming pared 4 bases from V and 0 bases from J, leaving 12 bases between. CDR1 MDHEN and CDR2 SYDVKM come from the germline V gene. The CDR3 runs 15 residues. This CDR3 reads CASSSQGRVNTEAFF. CDR3 DNA: TGTGCCAGCAGTTCTCAGGGTCGGGTGAACACTGAAGCTTTCTTT. Drawing the rest from reference TRBV28 and TRBJ1-1, the complete variable domain is DVKVTQSSRYLVKRTGEKVFLECVQDMDHENMFWYRQDPGLGLRLIYFSYDVKMKEKGDIPEGYSVSREKKERFSLILESASTNQTSMYLCASSSQGRVNTEAFFGQGTRLTVV.

The chain recombines TRBV27 with TRBJ2-6; tentatively, D is TRBD1 (5 bases). The V gene's germline CDR1 is MNHEY and CDR2 SMNVEV (reference sequence). This CDR3 contains 14 residues. Between the trimmed V and J ends, which lost 6 bases and 5 bases, there was a span of 11 bases. CDR3 residues: CASRTGARANVLTF. The CDR3 coding sequence is TGTGCCAGCAGAACAGGTGCTAGGGCCAACGTCCTGACTTTC.

V is TRBV4-3 and J is TRBJ1-3, with D tentatively TRBD1 (5 bases). The germline V gene encodes CDR1 LGHNA and CDR2 YSLEER. CDR3 size: 17 residues. Trimming removed 0 bases from V and 0 bases from J, with 12 bases in between. CDR3 protein: CASSQDSGVYSGNTIYF. DNA of the CDR3: TGCGCCAGCAGCCAAGATTCGGGGGTCTACTCTGGAAACACCATATATTTT.

The rearrangement uses TRBV7-2 and TRBJ2-7; D may be TRBD2 (5 bases). Germline V gene sequence: CDR1 SGHTA, CDR2 FQGNSA. The CDR3 loop spans 13 amino acids. The ends were cut back, 0 bases at V and 6 bases at J, with 9 bases in the middle. Here the CDR3 DNA reads TGTGCCAGCAGCTTAGCGGGAGAGGGCGAGCAGTACTTC. Its translation is CASSLAGEGEQYF.